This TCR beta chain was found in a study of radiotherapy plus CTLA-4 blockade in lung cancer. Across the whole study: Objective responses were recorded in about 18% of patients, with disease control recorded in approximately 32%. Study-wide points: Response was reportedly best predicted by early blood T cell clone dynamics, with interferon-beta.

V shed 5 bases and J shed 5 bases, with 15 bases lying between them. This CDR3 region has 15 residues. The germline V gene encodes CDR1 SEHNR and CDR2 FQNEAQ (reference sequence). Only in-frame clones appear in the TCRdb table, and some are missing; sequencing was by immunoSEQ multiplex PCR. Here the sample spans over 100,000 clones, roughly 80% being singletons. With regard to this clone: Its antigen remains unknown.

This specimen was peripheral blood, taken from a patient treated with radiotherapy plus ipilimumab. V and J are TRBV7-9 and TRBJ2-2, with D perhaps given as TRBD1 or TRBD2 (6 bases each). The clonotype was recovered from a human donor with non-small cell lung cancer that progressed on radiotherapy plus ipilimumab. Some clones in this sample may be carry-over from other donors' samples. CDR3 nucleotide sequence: TGTGCCAGCAGCCCAGTAGGGGGGCGGACCGGGGAGCTGTTTTTT. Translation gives CASSPVGGRTGELFF.